Shown below are 21 T cell receptor beta chains from a single sample sequenced in a study of shared clonotypes between healthy human individuals. In the naive CD8 group, cells lacked CD45RO and were positively selected for CCR7, so terminally differentiated effector memory CD45RA+ cells were left out. The table came from immunoSEQ multiplex PCR; TCRdb's copy has only in-frame clones and leaves some out. Among about 2,100,000 clones, just over 90% were seen once, and the ten largest hold 1.5% to 2%. Sequencing was carried out using naive CD8+ T cells from PBMCs. The receptors here all came from a man younger than 35 in good health. Some clones in this sample may be carry-over from other donors' samples.

This chain joins TRBV27 and TRBJ2-3; unclear D gene. The ends were cut back, 5 bases at V and 0 bases at J, with 15 bases in the middle. This CDR3 spans 16 amino acids. Germline CDR1 is MNHEY and CDR2 is SMNVEV (reference sequence). In DNA form, the CDR3 reads TGTGCCAGCAGTCCGTTAATCGGACCTAGCACAGATACGCAGTATTTT. Amino acid sequence: CASSPLIGPSTDTQYF.

The V and J genes are TRBV29-1 and TRBJ2-7, with TRBD1 matching over 7 bases. The CDR3 runs to 11 residues. Germline V gene lookup returns CDR1 SQVTM and CDR2 ANQGSEA. V lost 6 bases to trimming and J lost 10 bases; unmatched junction nucleotides: 9. CDR3 in DNA: TGCAGCGTGGACGACAGGGTGGAACAGTACTTC. Its protein product is CSVDDRVEQYF.

CDR3 residues: CASSWDRSLSYEQYF. CDR3 coding DNA: TGTGCCAGCAGTTGGGACAGGAGCCTCTCCTACGAGCAGTACTTC. This sequence joins TRBV28 and TRBJ2-7; 8 positions match TRBD1. With 4 bases clipped from V and 0 bases from J, the junction kept 5 bases outside the gene matches. Germline-derived CDR1 and CDR2 are MDHEN and SYDVKM. The CDR3 has 15 residues.

About this clone: Different DNA sequences within this sample yield the same CDR3. The V and J genes are TRBV29-1 and TRBJ2-5; 7 bases match TRBD2. The J call may be wrong; the DNA end is better matched by TRBJ2-7. The CDR3 has 15 amino acids. CDR1 is SQVTM, CDR2 ANQGSEA, per germline. The CDR3 loop reads CSVEGLAGSSYEQYF. In nucleotides, the CDR3 is TGCAGCGTTGAAGGACTAGCAGGGAGCTCCTACGAGCAGTACTTC.

The rearrangement links TRBV13 to TRBJ2-7; D possibly corresponds to TRBD2 (6 bases). Germline CDR1 PRHDT, CDR2 FYEKMQ (reference sequence). The CDR3 runs to 14 residues. V dropped 8 bases and J dropped 2 bases, with 16 bases sitting between them. CDR3 loop: CASALTGGTYEQYF. Here the CDR3 DNA reads TGTGCCAGCGCTCTTACTGGGGGGACCTACGAGCAGTACTTC.

The V and J genes are TRBV27 and TRBJ2-4; weak D call: TRBD2 (7 bases). This CDR3 has 14 amino acids. Germline V lookup: CDR1 MNHEY, CDR2 SMNVEV (reference sequence). V was trimmed by 5 bases and J by 7 bases, leaving 15 bases between them. CDR3 residues: CASSPLGGLNIQYF. The CDR3 DNA reads TGTGCCAGCAGTCCGCTGGGGGGGCTGAACATTCAGTACTTC.

The V and J genes are TRBV7-6 and TRBJ2-3, with 11 bases that match TRBD2. This CDR3 spans 15 amino acids. Trimming removed 4 bases from V and 4 bases from J; junction bases left unmatched: 4. The germline V gene has CDR1 SGHVS and CDR2 FNYEAQ. The chain's CDR3 is CASSSVAGGADTQYF. For the CDR3, the DNA is TGTGCCAGCAGCTCCGTAGCGGGAGGGGCAGATACGCAGTATTTT.

The chain uses TRBV30 and TRBJ2-3; D gene uncertain. CDR1 and CDR2 from the germline V gene are GTSNPN and SVGIG (reference sequence). This CDR3 region has 13 residues. V was trimmed by 0 bases and J by 4 bases, leaving 8 bases between them. The DNA for the CDR3 is TGTGCCTGGAGTGTAGTCAGGTCAGATACGCAGTATTTT. It encodes CAWSVVRSDTQYF.

The V and J genes are TRBV6-5 and TRBJ2-1, with D possibly being TRBD1 or TRBD2 (5 bases each). CDR3 length: 15 amino acids. V lost 6 bases, J lost 3 bases, and 15 bases lay in between. CDR1 is MNHEY, CDR2 SVGAGI, per germline. CDR3 bases: TGTGCCAGCAGGCTAGGAGAGGGGAACTACAATGAGCAGTTCTTC. This codes for CASRLGEGNYNEQFF.

This clone has just one count. This sequence joins TRBV7-9 and TRBJ2-1; 8 bases map to TRBD1. Per the germline V gene, CDR1 is SEHNR and CDR2 is FQNEAQ (reference sequence). The CDR3 is 17 amino acids. V lost 1 base to trimming and J lost 3 bases; unmatched junction nucleotides: 8. This CDR3 reads CASSLGGQASNYNEQFF. Written as DNA, the CDR3 is TGTGCCAGCAGCTTAGGGGGACAGGCGTCAAACTACAATGAGCAGTTCTTC.

V is TRBV10-1 and J is TRBJ2-7; TRBD1 agrees at 9 bases. Germline CDR1 reads WNHNN; CDR2 reads SYGVQD (reference sequence). This CDR3 has 12 residues. The V gene end was trimmed by 6 bases and the J gene end by 5 bases; junction bases not matched to a gene: 2. The CDR3 DNA reads TGCGCCAGCAGCTGGACAGGGGACGAGCAGTACTTC. Residues: CASSWTGDEQYF.

This chain links TRBV27 with TRBJ1-3; 8 bases line up with TRBD1. The CDR3 totals 16 residues. V shed 5 bases and J 4 bases; nucleotides not matched to a gene: 10. Germline V gives CDR1 MNHEY, CDR2 SMNVEV (reference sequence). CDR3 amino acids: CASSTIDRGRGNTIYF. CDR3 in DNA: TGTGCCAGCAGTACCATCGACAGGGGAAGAGGAAACACCATATATTTT.

The V and J genes are TRBV29-1 and TRBJ1-4, with D perhaps TRBD1 (5 bases). CDR3 length: 14 residues. Trimming shortened V by 0 bases and J by 3 bases, and 8 bases separated the two germline ends. Germline CDR1 SQVTM, CDR2 ANQGSEA. The CDR3 is CSVEDRDANEKLFF. The CDR3 nucleotides read TGCAGCGTTGAAGACAGGGATGCTAATGAAAAACTGTTTTTT.

This clone was observed a single time. This chain links TRBV27 with TRBJ1-2; the D gene is possibly TRBD1 (5 bases). This CDR3 spans 15 amino acids. Trimming removed 4 bases at V and 4 bases at J, with 16 bases between. Germline V gene data show CDR1 as MNHEY and CDR2 as SMNVEV (reference sequence). The CDR3 coding sequence is TGTGCCAGCAGTTCTGGGGCATTCGTAGGCTATGGCTACACCTTC. This translates into CASSSGAFVGYGYTF.

V is TRBV7-9 and J is TRBJ2-1; weak D call: TRBD1 (5 bases). The CDR3 has 14 residues. Trimming removed 8 bases from V and 6 bases from J, with 17 bases in between. The germline V gene encodes CDR1 SEHNR and CDR2 FQNEAQ (reference sequence). DNA for the CDR3: TGTGCCAGCTCCCGGCCAGGGCTGGGCAATGAGCAGTTCTTC. Protein product: CASSRPGLGNEQFF.

The chain is built from TRBV6-5 and TRBJ1-5; TRBD1 matches at 11 bases. This CDR3 spans 14 amino acids. Trimming at V came to 6 bases and at J to 6 bases, leaving 4 bases not matched to a gene. The V gene's germline CDR1 is MNHEY and CDR2 SVGAGI. The CDR3 nucleotides are TGTGCCAGCAGCTGGACAGGGGGCTCTCAGCCCCAGCATTTT. Its protein product is CASSWTGGSQPQHF.

The chain links TRBV27 to TRBJ2-1; D is unclear. CDR1 is MNHEY, CDR2 SMNVEV, per germline (reference sequence). CDR3 length: 18 residues. V gave up 5 bases and J gave up 0 bases, with 20 bases separating them. CDR3 in DNA: TGTGCCAGCAGTCTCCGAAGATACGGTACCCTCTCCTACAATGAGCAGTTCTTC. Protein: CASSLRRYGTLSYNEQFF.

The J gene is TRBJ2-2, the V gene TRBV9; TRBD2 matches 7 bases. The CDR3 consists of 16 residues. V trimming: 0 bases; J trimming: 2 bases; junction bases outside the gene matches: 4. The germline V gene encodes CDR1 SGDLS and CDR2 YYNGEE. CDR3 amino acids: CASSVGGGKNTGELFF. The CDR3 nucleotides read TGTGCCAGCAGCGTAGGGGGAGGGAAAAACACCGGGGAGCTGTTTTTT.

This clone was counted a single time. This chain joins TRBV29-1 and TRBJ1-2; D is unresolved. Germline lookup yields CDR1 SQVTM and CDR2 ANQGSEA. V lost 2 bases to trimming and J lost 3 bases, with 13 bases between them. The CDR3 covers 14 residues. The CDR3, as DNA: TGCAGCGTTGAAACGGACGGCGTCGACTATGGCTACACCTTC. As protein: CSVETDGVDYGYTF.

The chain carries TRBV7-6 and TRBJ1-2; D remains unclear. Trimming left V 4 bases short and J 4 bases short, with 13 bases between. This CDR3 contains 14 residues. Germline CDR1 reads SGHVS; CDR2 reads FNYEAQ. The DNA for the CDR3 is TGTGCCAGCAGCTCCGGGATAGGCGGCTATGGCTACACCTTC. It encodes CASSSGIGGYGYTF. Complete variable domain (other parts from reference TRBV7-6 and TRBJ1-2): GAGVSQSPRYKVTKRGQDVALRCDPISGHVSLYWYRQALGQGPEFLTYFNYEAQQDKSGLPNDRFSAERPEGSISTLTIQRTEQRDSAMYRCASSSGIGGYGYTFGSGTRLTVV.

The chain links TRBV28 to TRBJ1-2; no reliable D call. Germline assignment: CDR1 MDHEN and CDR2 SYDVKM. This CDR3 has 13 residues. The V and J ends lost 7 bases and 4 bases respectively, with 13 bases between them. The CDR3 region has the DNA TGTGCCAGCACCTCTGGGTTTGCCTATGGCTACACCTTC. Its protein product is CASTSGFAYGYTF.